These T cell receptor beta chains were read from a single sample in a study of blood T cell repertoires in COVID-19. TCRdb's table, derived via immunoSEQ multiplex PCR, lists solely in-frame clones and lacks some. In the table there are roughly 47,000 clones, roughly 85% of which are singletons. Input material: peripheral blood. The receptors derive from a woman between 65 and 79 years old with acute or convalescent COVID-19. Each CDR3 is given with its conserved first and last residue. The D gene is left open where the match is weak. Size is omitted from some rows. Given values are once, few, many or a class for expanded clones.

v_call	j_call	d_call	clone_size	cdr3_aa	cdr3_nt
TRBV19	TRBJ2-1	NA	few	CASSIGNNNEQFF	TGTGCCAGTAGTATAGGAAACAATAACGAGCAGTTCTTC
TRBV19	TRBJ1-5	TRBD1	NA	CASSSGQGRGSGNQPQHF	TGTGCCAGTAGTTCGGGACAGGGAAGAGGTTCCGGCAATCAGCCCCAGCATTTT
TRBV27	TRBJ1-6	TRBD1	NA	CASTRQGSPLHF	TGTGCCAGTACTCGACAGGGTTCACCCCTCCACTTT
TRBV4-1	TRBJ2-4	NA	NA	CASSQDPGLNIQYF	TGCGCCAGCAGCCAAGATCCAGGGTTAAACATTCAGTACTTC
TRBV2	TRBJ2-6	NA	NA	CASTLAGANVLTF	TGTGCCAGCACCTTAGCGGGGGCCAACGTCCTGACTTTC
TRBV27	TRBJ2-3	NA	NA	CASSFTQGGRTDTQYF	TGTGCCAGCAGTTTTACACAGGGGGGGAGGACAGATACGCAGTATTTT
TRBV15	TRBJ1-1	NA	NA	CATRNPQVGNTEAFF	TGTGCCACCAGGAACCCTCAGGTGGGGAACACTGAAGCTTTCTTT
TRBV27	TRBJ1-4	NA	NA	CASSLFPTGPWPNEKLFF	TGTGCCAGCAGTTTATTCCCCACAGGCCCGTGGCCTAATGAAAAACTGTTTTTT
TRBV19	TRBJ2-7	NA	medium-sized	CASRVQGSSGEQYF	TGTGCCAGTAGGGTACAGGGTTCGTCGGGTGAGCAGTACTTC
TRBV30	TRBJ1-4	NA	once	CAWNGQLNEKLFF	TGTGCCTGGAACGGACAGCTTAATGAAAAACTGTTTTTT
TRBV19	TRBJ2-3	NA	NA	CASSIRASGTDTQYF	TGTGCCAGTAGTATCAGGGCTAGCGGCACAGATACGCAGTATTTT
TRBV5-1	TRBJ1-2	NA	NA	CASRAGGYGYTF	TGCGCCAGCAGGGCGGGCGGGTATGGCTACACCTTC
TRBV5-1	TRBJ2-7	TRBD1	NA	CASSQPDRERYEQYF	TGCGCCAGCAGCCAACCGGACAGGGAGCGGTACGAGCAGTACTTC
TRBV5-1	TRBJ1-5	NA	NA	CASSLDSYSNQPQHF	TGCGCCAGCAGCCTCGACAGTTATAGCAATCAGCCCCAGCATTTT
TRBV5-1	TRBJ2-4	NA	NA	CASSLDRSNIQYF	TGCGCCAGCAGCCTGGACAGATCAAACATTCAGTACTTC
TRBV14	TRBJ1-1	NA	NA	CASSRGALNTEAFF	TGTGCCAGCAGCCGGGGAGCTCTGAACACTGAAGCTTTCTTT
TRBV5-4	TRBJ2-3	TRBD2	NA	CASSLGVSGGATQYF	TGTGCCAGCAGCTTGGGGGTCTCGGGGGGAGCTACGCAGTATTTT
TRBV15	TRBJ1-3	NA	NA	CATSRTVILTGNTIYF	TGTGCCACCAGCAGGACAGTAATTCTAACTGGAAACACCATATATTTT
TRBV5-1	TRBJ2-1	NA	few	CASSDIQGTNEQFF	TGCGCCAGCAGCGATATCCAGGGTACGAATGAGCAGTTCTTC
TRBV10-3	TRBJ1-2	NA	NA	CAISESFILRDFYGYTF	TGTGCCATCAGTGAGTCTTTTATATTGAGGGACTTCTATGGCTACACCTTC
TRBV25-1	TRBJ2-3	TRBD2	NA	CASSEPTGAGGTDTQYF	TGTGCCAGCAGTGAACCCACCGGAGCGGGAGGAACAGATACGCAGTATTTT
TRBV5-1	TRBJ1-3	NA	NA	CASSVGHGSGNTIYF	TGCGCCAGCAGCGTGGGACATGGCTCTGGAAACACCATATATTTT
TRBV9	TRBJ2-2	TRBD1	NA	CASSTWTGGTDTGELFF	TGTGCCAGCAGCACATGGACAGGGGGCACGGACACCGGGGAGCTGTTTTTT
TRBV27	TRBJ1-2	TRBD1	few	CASSPDRVNYGYTF	TGTGCCAGCAGTCCAGACAGGGTTAACTATGGCTACACCTTC
TRBV11-3	TRBJ2-5	TRBD2	NA	CASSVGLAGSFETQYF	TGTGCCAGCAGCGTGGGACTAGCGGGGTCCTTTGAGACCCAGTACTTC
TRBV5-6	TRBJ1-2	NA	NA	CASSSRNYGYTF	TGTGCCAGCAGCTCTCGTAACTATGGCTACACCTTC
TRBV7-9	TRBJ2-7	TRBD2	NA	CASSRGLAGGLPTYEQYF	TGTGCCAGCAGCCGAGGACTAGCGGGAGGTCTTCCTACCTACGAGCAGTACTTC
TRBV7-8	TRBJ2-1	NA	NA	CASSPRGATGNEQFF	TGTGCCAGCAGCCCCCGGGGGGCAACGGGAAATGAGCAGTTCTTC